This TCR beta chain was identified in a study of blood T cell repertoires in COVID-19. Study-wide context: Samples of COVID-19 (acute and convalescent) were obtained from the United States, Italy and Spain. Sources were T cells, B-cell-depleted T cells, or PBMCs; the material itself was cDNA or gDNA.

The CDR3 has 15 residues. Germline CDR1 is SGDLS and CDR2 is YYNGEE. J lost 5 bases, V lost 4 bases, and 12 bases had no gene match. Original analysis: Nucleated cell counts were estimated from reference gene primer amplification. Assay: immunoSEQ multiplex PCR; the TCRdb copy retains only in-frame clones and omits some. The V and J calls and clone size were taken over from that table, and D and trimming were inferred from the DNA. The sample yields about 240,000 clones, more than 75% seen once. The sequence was collected from a woman aged 55-69 years with active or convalescent COVID-19. The chain recombines TRBV9 with TRBJ2-7; 7 bases match TRBD2. Sequencing used peripheral blood. CDR3 protein: CASSPSPGRAHEQYF. CDR3 nucleotides: TGTGCCAGCAGCCCCAGCCCGGGGAGGGCCCACGAGCAGTACTTC.